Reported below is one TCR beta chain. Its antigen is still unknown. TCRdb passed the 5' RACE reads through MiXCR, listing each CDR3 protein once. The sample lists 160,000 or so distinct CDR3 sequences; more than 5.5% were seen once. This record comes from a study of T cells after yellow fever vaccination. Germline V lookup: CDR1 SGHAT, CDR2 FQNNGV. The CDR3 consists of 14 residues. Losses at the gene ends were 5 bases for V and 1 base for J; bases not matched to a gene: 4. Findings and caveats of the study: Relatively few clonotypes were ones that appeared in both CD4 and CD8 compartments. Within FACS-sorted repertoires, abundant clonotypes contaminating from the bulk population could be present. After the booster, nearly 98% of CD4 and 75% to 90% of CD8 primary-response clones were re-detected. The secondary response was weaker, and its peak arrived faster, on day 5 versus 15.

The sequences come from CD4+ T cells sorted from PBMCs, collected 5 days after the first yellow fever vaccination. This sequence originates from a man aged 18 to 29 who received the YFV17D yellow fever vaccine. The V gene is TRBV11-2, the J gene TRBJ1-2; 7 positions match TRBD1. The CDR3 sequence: CASSPGQHNYGYTF. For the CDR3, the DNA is TGTGCCAGCAGCCCGGGACAGCATAACTATGGCTACACCTTC.